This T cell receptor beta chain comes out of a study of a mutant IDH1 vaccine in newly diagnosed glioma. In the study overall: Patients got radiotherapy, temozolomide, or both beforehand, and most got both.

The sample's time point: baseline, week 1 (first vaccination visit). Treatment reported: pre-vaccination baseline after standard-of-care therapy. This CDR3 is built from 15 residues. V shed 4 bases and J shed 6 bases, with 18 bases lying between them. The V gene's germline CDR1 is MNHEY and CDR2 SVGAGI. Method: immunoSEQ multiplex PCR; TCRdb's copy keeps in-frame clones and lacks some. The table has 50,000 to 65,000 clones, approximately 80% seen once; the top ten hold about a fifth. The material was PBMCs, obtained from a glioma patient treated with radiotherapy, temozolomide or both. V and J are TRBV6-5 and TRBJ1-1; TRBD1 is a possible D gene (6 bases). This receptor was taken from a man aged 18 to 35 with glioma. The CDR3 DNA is TGTGCCAGCAGTTTCTCGCCAACTGCAGGGGCTGAAGCTTTCTTT. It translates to CASSFSPTAGAEAFF.